A single sample is the source of the 27 T cell receptor beta chains below, sequenced in a study of blood T cell repertoires in COVID-19. Clones were sequenced by immunoSEQ multiplex PCR, and TCRdb holds only the in-frame ones, with some missing. The data show about 250,000 clones, with roughly 90% seen just once and 8.8% held by the top ten. The sample was PBMCs or T cells enriched from blood (not recorded which). These receptors all stem from a man aged 40-49 years who had recovered from COVID-19.

The V and J genes are TRBV5-4 and TRBJ1-2; 11 bases fit TRBD1. The V gene end was trimmed by 2 bases and the J gene end by 5 bases; junction bases not matched to a gene: 8. The CDR3 covers 16 residues. The germline V gene has CDR1 SGHNT and CDR2 YYREEE (reference sequence). CDR3 sequence (DNA): TGTGCCAGCAGCTTTCCGGGACAGGGGGGCGATTATGGCTACACCTTC. This sequence encodes CASSFPGQGGDYGYTF.

This chain links TRBV5-8 with TRBJ1-4; D unclear. CDR3 length: 13 amino acids. V lost 0 bases and J 8 bases, leaving 8 bases between the germline ends. Germline lookup yields CDR1 SGHTS and CDR2 YDEGEE. The CDR3 DNA reads TGTGCCAGCAGCTTGGACAGTTCCGAAAAACTGTTTTTT. Amino acid sequence: CASSLDSSEKLFF. The whole variable domain, filled in from reference TRBV5-8 and TRBJ1-4, reads EAGVTQSPTHLIKTRGQQATLRCSPISGHTSVYWYQQALGLGLQFLLWYDEGEERNRGNFPPRFSGRQFPNYSSELNVNALELEDSALYLCASSLDSSEKLFFGSGTQLSVL.

The J gene is TRBJ2-7, the V gene TRBV10-2; possibly TRBD2 for D (6 bases). Trimming took 3 bases from V and 6 from J, leaving 15 bases between them. This CDR3 is 14 amino acids long. Germline V lookup: CDR1 WSHSY, CDR2 SAAADI. DNA of the CDR3: TGCGCCAGCAGTGATCAAAGGGACTTCGGCGAGCAGTACTTC. Its protein is CASSDQRDFGEQYF.

This chain joins TRBV19 and TRBJ2-7, with 10 bases identical to TRBD1. V lost 1 base, J lost 2 bases, and 5 bases stayed unmatched. In germline, CDR1 is LNHDA, CDR2 SQIVND (reference sequence). CDR3 length: 16 residues. DNA for the CDR3: TGTGCCAGTAGTATAGGATCAGGACAGGGGGCCTACGAGCAGTACTTC. It codes for CASSIGSGQGAYEQYF.

The chain uses TRBV5-1 and TRBJ2-1; 9 nucleotides match TRBD2. This CDR3 contains 19 residues. CDR1 is SGHRS, CDR2 YFSETQ, per germline. Losses at the gene ends were 0 bases for V and 7 bases for J; bases not matched to a gene: 17. The CDR3 is CASSLVGASGAAGGNEQFF. In nucleotides, the CDR3 is TGCGCCAGCAGCTTGGTAGGGGCTAGCGGGGCAGCTGGGGGAAATGAGCAGTTCTTC.

This chain links TRBV7-3 with TRBJ2-2; 11 nucleotides agree with TRBD1. V was pared by 3 bases and J by 5 bases, with 8 bases of the junction left unmatched. Looked up from germline, CDR1 is SGHTA and CDR2 is FQGTGA. The CDR3 totals 17 residues. CDR3 sequence: CASSFDSGQGATGELFF. DNA of the CDR3: TGTGCCAGCAGCTTTGATTCCGGACAGGGGGCGACCGGGGAGCTGTTTTTT.

This chain links TRBV30 with TRBJ2-7; 14 bases map to TRBD2. Germline V gene lookup returns CDR1 GTSNPN and CDR2 SVGIG (reference sequence). This CDR3 contains 19 residues. With 0 bases clipped from V and 4 bases from J, the junction kept 14 bases outside the gene matches. The CDR3 bases are TGTGCCTGGAGTGTAACGACTAAAAGACTAGCGGGGGGGAATTACGAGCAGTACTTC. Encoded protein: CAWSVTTKRLAGGNYEQYF.

The chain is built from TRBV2 and TRBJ1-1; unclear D gene. This CDR3 is 13 amino acids long. In germline, CDR1 is SNHLY, CDR2 FYNNEI. Trimming cost V 6 bases and J 5 bases, with 13 bases left between them. CDR3 amino acids: CASSRDPSTEAFF. For the CDR3, the DNA is TGTGCCAGCAGCCGGGATCCGAGTACTGAAGCTTTCTTT.

This clone was counted a single time. This chain uses TRBV2 with TRBJ1-1; possibly TRBD1 for D (6 bases). The V gene's germline CDR1 is SNHLY and CDR2 FYNNEI. The V gene lost 10 bases and the J gene lost 1 base, with 16 bases spanning the gap. CDR3 length: 14 amino acids. CDR3 in amino acids: CATERQETNTEAFF. In nucleotides, the CDR3 is TGTGCCACCGAAAGACAGGAGACGAACACTGAAGCTTTCTTT.

This sequence joins TRBV3-1 (or the pseudogene TRBV3-2) and TRBJ2-1; D is undetermined. This CDR3 has 16 amino acids. Trimming cost V 7 bases and J 2 bases, with 18 bases left between them. Germline V CDR1 and CDR2: LGHDT, YNNKEL (reference sequence). The CDR3 DNA sequence: TGTGCCAGCACATTATGGGCCGAGATGGCCTACAATGAGCAGTTCTTC. Residues: CASTLWAEMAYNEQFF.

The rearrangement links TRBV5-6 to TRBJ2-1, with 9 bases identical to TRBD2. CDR3 length: 18 residues. Per germline, CDR1 SGHDT and CDR2 YYEEEE. Trimming removed 4 bases from V and 7 bases from J; junction bases left unmatched: 18. CDR3 region: CASSPAPQTSGKTNEQFF. CDR3 DNA: TGTGCCAGCAGCCCTGCACCTCAGACTAGCGGAAAAACGAATGAGCAGTTCTTC.

The sample holds one count of this clone. The chain is built from TRBV5-6 and TRBJ2-7; TRBD1 agrees at 7 bases. From germline, CDR1 is SGHDT and CDR2 YYEEEE. The CDR3 totals 14 residues. V lost 2 bases to trimming and J lost 4 bases; unmatched junction nucleotides: 6. CDR3 region: CASSFAGGLYEQYF. CDR3 nucleotides: TGTGCCAGCAGCTTCGCAGGGGGATTGTACGAGCAGTACTTC.

The V and J genes are TRBV19 and TRBJ1-4; no clear D gene. Trimming removed 7 bases from V and 0 bases from J, with 6 bases in between. The CDR3 totals 13 residues. Germline CDR1 is LNHDA and CDR2 is SQIVND (reference sequence). CDR3 DNA: TGTGCCAGTACCCGGGCAACTAATGAAAAACTGTTTTTT. Residues: CASTRATNEKLFF.

The chain combines TRBV19 with TRBJ1-5; TRBD1 matches 9 bases. Germline CDR1 LNHDA, CDR2 SQIVND (reference sequence). V shed 5 bases and J 5 bases; nucleotides not matched to a gene: 7. There are 15 residues in the CDR3. CDR3 residues: CASSAGTGFDQPQHF. CDR3 sequence (DNA): TGTGCCAGTAGTGCCGGGACAGGGTTTGATCAGCCCCAGCATTTT.

This clone was detected once. The chain combines TRBV15 with TRBJ2-7, with TRBD1 as a possible D gene (6 bases). CDR3 length: 12 residues. Between the trimmed V and J ends, which lost 3 bases and 9 bases, there was a span of 12 bases. CDR1 is LNHNV, CDR2 YYDKDF, per germline (reference sequence). The CDR3 DNA reads as TGTGCCACCAGCAGTCGGGACATTGGGCAGTACTTC. Translation gives CATSSRDIGQYF.

This sequence joins TRBV9 and TRBJ1-5, with D possibly matching TRBD1 (6 bases). The CDR3 extends over 15 amino acids. Germline lookup yields CDR1 SGDLS and CDR2 YYNGEE. V was trimmed by 4 bases and J by 0 bases, leaving 11 bases between them. DNA of the CDR3: TGTGCCAGCAGCTCCGGACAGTATAGCAATCAGCCCCAGCATTTT. Translation: CASSSGQYSNQPQHF.

V gene TRBV5-1 combines with J gene TRBJ2-1, with 11 positions matching TRBD2. Germline V gives CDR1 SGHRS, CDR2 YFSETQ. The CDR3 contains 12 residues. V was pared by 3 bases and J by 15 bases, with 5 bases of the junction left unmatched. The CDR3 coding sequence is TGCGCCAGCAGCTCGGGACTAGCGGAGTCGTTCTTC. Its protein product is CASSSGLAESFF. Supplemented by reference TRBV5-1 and TRBJ2-1, the full variable domain reads KAGVTQTPRYLIKTRGQQVTLSCSPISGHRSVSWYQQTPGQGLQFLFEYFSETQRNKGNFPGRFSGRQFSNSRSEMNVSTLELGDSALYLCASSSGLAESFFGPGTRLTVL.

This sequence joins TRBV5-6 and TRBJ1-5; TRBD1 aligns across 7 bases. The junction had 3 bases not matched to a gene; V was cut back by 2 bases and J by 1 base. This CDR3 has 15 amino acids. Germline CDR1 is SGHDT and CDR2 is YYEEEE. CDR3 sequence reads: CASSFGQASNQPQHF. DNA of the CDR3: TGTGCCAGCAGCTTCGGACAGGCGAGCAATCAGCCCCAGCATTTT.

The rearrangement uses TRBV29-1 and TRBJ1-2; perhaps TRBD1 as D (6 bases). V was pared by 4 bases and J by 4 bases, with 13 bases between. CDR3 length: 13 residues. The V gene's germline CDR1 is SQVTM and CDR2 ANQGSEA. CDR3: CSVGEGRGYGYTF. The CDR3 region has the DNA TGCAGCGTTGGGGAGGGCAGGGGCTATGGCTACACCTTC.

As DNA, the CDR3 is TGTGCCAGTAGCCGCCAGGGGCAGGGACGCACTGAAGCTTTCTTT. It encodes CASSRQGQGRTEAFF. This chain connects TRBV19 to TRBJ1-1, with D perhaps TRBD1 (6 bases). The length of the CDR3 is 15 residues. The V gene's germline CDR1 is LNHDA and CDR2 SQIVND (reference sequence). The V end lost 6 bases, the J end lost 4 bases, and 18 bases lay between the germline ends.

The J gene is TRBJ2-2, the V gene TRBV11-1, with TRBD2 matching over 7 bases. The V and J ends lost 5 bases and 2 bases, in that order; junction bases with no gene match: 8. This CDR3 is 16 amino acids long. Germline V lookup: CDR1 SGHAT, CDR2 FQDESV (reference sequence). The CDR3 reads CASSPGGGGNTGELFF. The CDR3 region has the DNA TGTGCCAGCAGCCCGGGCGGCGGGGGTAACACCGGGGAGCTGTTTTTT. Full variable domain (rest looked up from reference TRBV11-1 and TRBJ2-2): EAEVAQSPRYKITEKSQAVAFWCDPISGHATLYWYRQILGQGPELLVQFQDESVVDDSQLPKDRFSAERLKGVDSTLKIQPAELGDSAMYLCASSPGGGGNTGELFFGEGSRLTVL.

The table lists this clone with a count of one. The chain combines TRBV5-6 with TRBJ2-7; 12 bases line up with TRBD2. V lost 4 bases, J lost 3 bases, and 11 bases stayed unmatched. Looked up from germline, CDR1 is SGHDT and CDR2 is YYEEEE. The CDR3 is made up of 17 amino acids. The CDR3 protein is CASSTGLAGYLHYEQYF. As DNA, the CDR3 is TGTGCCAGCAGCACCGGACTAGCGGGATATCTACACTACGAGCAGTACTTC.

The chain recombines TRBV5-1 with TRBJ1-2; possible D gene TRBD1, 6 bases. Trimming cost V 0 bases and J 2 bases, with 11 bases left between them. Germline CDR1 SGHRS, CDR2 YFSETQ. CDR3 length equals 15 residues. The CDR3 sequence is CASSLDGQINYGYTF. Here the CDR3 DNA reads TGCGCCAGCAGCTTGGATGGACAGATAAACTATGGCTACACCTTC.

The rearrangement uses TRBV3-1 (or the pseudogene TRBV3-2) and TRBJ1-2; 7 bases fit TRBD1. The J segment lost 5 bases and the V segment lost 1 base, leaving 1 base of the junction unmatched. This CDR3 contains 13 residues. Per germline, CDR1 LGHDT and CDR2 YNNKEL (reference sequence). The DNA for the CDR3 is TGTGCCAGCAGCCAAGGCAGGGGGTATGGCTACACCTTC. This encodes CASSQGRGYGYTF.

The J gene is TRBJ1-1, the V gene TRBV2; D is unresolved. V lost 3 bases and J 0 bases, leaving 8 bases between the germline ends. Germline CDR1 SNHLY, CDR2 FYNNEI. CDR3 length: 14 residues. The CDR3 DNA reads TGTGCCAGCAGTGACGTGGCGGTGAACACTGAAGCTTTCTTT. Its translation: CASSDVAVNTEAFF.

The chain has TRBV2 and TRBJ2-5; possible D gene TRBD2, 6 bases. Germline V lookup: CDR1 SNHLY, CDR2 FYNNEI. This CDR3 contains 14 residues. V gave up 8 bases and J gave up 4 bases, with 17 bases separating them. In nucleotides, the CDR3 is TGTGCCAGCGGCGGGCGGGTCGGGGGAGAGACCCAGTACTTC. Its protein product is CASGGRVGGETQYF.

The rearrangement links TRBV5-1 to TRBJ1-5; D not certain. Trimming stripped 4 bases from V and 0 bases from J, with 8 bases between. The length of the CDR3 is 14 residues. Germline CDR1 SGHRS, CDR2 YFSETQ. The CDR3: CASSNGDSNQPQHF. The CDR3 nucleotides read TGCGCCAGCAGCAACGGGGATAGCAATCAGCCCCAGCATTTT.